Each of the 19 T cell receptor beta chains below was sequenced from the same sample in a study of naive and memory T cell subsets. The beta constant-region primer was an equimolar mix of two oligonucleotides covering TRBC1 and TRBC2. TCRdb independently ran MiXCR on the UMI-ligation and nested PCR reads; one entry per CDR3 protein. Counted here are about 5,400 distinct CDR3 sequences, roughly 6.6% occurring once; the ten biggest clones make up roughly 40%. Sample: effector memory CD8+ T cells from blood. The subset is: effector memory, CD45RA- CD27-. The receptor source for this set is a human donor in good health.

This clonotype is judged hyperexpanded. The chain couples TRBV20-1 to TRBJ1-5; D call uncertain. Trimming pared 6 bases from V and 2 bases from J, leaving 20 bases between. The CDR3 is 16 residues long. Germline assignment: CDR1 DFQATT and CDR2 SNEGSKA (reference sequence). The CDR3 region is CSAQTVRGGGNQPQHF. The CDR3 DNA follows: TGCAGTGCCCAAACGGTCCGGGGAGGAGGCAATCAGCCCCAGCATTTT.

This clonotype was seen at least ten times. The DNA for the CDR3 is TGCGCCAGCAGCCCAGGGGGTCTAGCGGAAGAAAAATCCTACAATGAGCAGTTCTTC. Translating gives CASSPGGLAEEKSYNEQFF. The chain has TRBV4-3 and TRBJ2-1, with D possibly called TRBD1 or TRBD2 (7 bases each). CDR1 LGHNA and CDR2 YSLEER come from the germline V gene. V lost 4 bases and J lost 1, with 23 bases in between. The CDR3 spans 19 residues.

This chain uses TRBV24-1 with TRBJ2-3, with D possibly matching TRBD2 (5 bases). The CDR3 contains 15 residues. Per germline, CDR1 KGHDR and CDR2 SFDVKD. V was trimmed by 9 bases and J by 2 bases, leaving 17 bases between them. This CDR3 reads CATAHSEGVTDTQYF. The CDR3 coding sequence is TGTGCCACCGCACATTCTGAGGGAGTCACAGATACGCAGTATTTT.

This clonotype was seen many times. The chain combines TRBV4-3 with TRBJ2-6; D not certain. V gave up 0 bases and J gave up 0 bases, with 6 bases separating them. Germline CDR1 is LGHNA and CDR2 is YSLEER. CDR3 length equals 16 residues. CDR3 protein: CASSQEGNSGANVLTF. Written as DNA, the CDR3 is TGCGCCAGCAGCCAAGAAGGAAACTCTGGGGCCAACGTCCTGACTTTC.

The chain recombines TRBV6-5 with TRBJ2-6, with a possible D match to TRBD1 (6 bases). The CDR3 contains 15 residues. Trimming took off 5 bases at V and 3 bases at J, with 11 bases between the two ends. Germline loops: CDR1 MNHEY, CDR2 SVGAGI. CDR3 amino acids: CASSRQVDGANVLTF. The DNA of the CDR3 is TGTGCCAGCAGTCGACAGGTGGATGGGGCCAACGTCCTGACTTTC.

This clonotype was counted many times. This chain connects TRBV9 to TRBJ1-6; TRBD1 aligns across 7 bases. Germline trimming cut 4 bases from V and 0 bases from J; bases unmatched to any gene: 4. The CDR3 loop spans 16 amino acids. Germline V gives CDR1 SGDLS, CDR2 YYNGEE. This CDR3 is CASSPRDSSYNSPLHF. The CDR3, as DNA: TGTGCCAGCAGCCCCAGGGACAGCTCCTATAATTCACCCCTCCACTTT.

This clonotype was observed a handful of times. The chain employs TRBV20-1 and TRBJ2-1, with no clear D. Germline V gene data show CDR1 as DFQATT and CDR2 as SNEGSKA (reference sequence). The CDR3 is made up of 15 amino acids. V lost 3 bases to trimming and J lost 0 bases, with 12 bases between them. DNA for the CDR3: TGCAGTGCTAGGACACTATCCATCTCCTACAATGAGCAGTTCTTC. The encoded protein is CSARTLSISYNEQFF.

This clonotype occurred many times. A junction boundary mismatches the germline segment, possibly from a read error. The chain carries TRBV20-1 and TRBJ2-7; D could derive from TRBD1 or TRBD2 (5 bases each). In germline, CDR1 is DFQATT, CDR2 SNEGSKA (reference sequence). The CDR3 extends over 13 amino acids. The CDR3 DNA is TGCAGTGCGAGAGAGGGGCTAGACTACGAGCAGTACTTC. It translates to CSAREGLDYEQYF.

This clonotype was counted at least ten times. V usage is TRBV4-3 and J usage is TRBJ1-6; 10 bases align to TRBD1. In germline, CDR1 is LGHNA, CDR2 YSLEER. This CDR3 has 16 amino acids. J gave up 9 bases and V 0 bases, and 5 bases lay outside the gene matches. The CDR3 is CASSQDPGQGGSPLHF. The CDR3 coding sequence is TGCGCCAGCAGCCAAGATCCCGGACAGGGGGGTTCACCCCTCCACTTT.

This clonotype was counted many times. The CDR3 here is CSARQGGRQETQYF. In DNA, the CDR3 is TGCAGTGCTCGCCAAGGGGGAAGGCAAGAGACCCAGTACTTC. The chain has TRBV20-1 and TRBJ2-5; TRBD1 is a possible D gene (6 bases). Germline CDR1 is DFQATT and CDR2 is SNEGSKA (reference sequence). The CDR3 extends over 14 amino acids. Trimming cost V 5 bases and J 2 bases, with 15 bases left between them.

This clonotype showed up many times. The rearrangement joins TRBV4-3 to TRBJ1-1, with D perhaps TRBD1 (6 bases). The CDR3 is 15 residues long. Between the trimmed V and J ends, which lost 4 bases and 4 bases, there was a span of 16 bases. CDR1 is LGHNA, CDR2 YSLEER, per germline. CDR3 in DNA: TGCGCCAGCAGCCCCGAAGGGGGACTGGGCACTGAAGCTTTCTTT. Its protein is CASSPEGGLGTEAFF.

In this sample, this clonotype turned up many times. The chain is built from TRBV7-6 and TRBJ2-1; possible D gene TRBD1, 6 bases. This CDR3 is built from 17 residues. Per germline, CDR1 SGHVS and CDR2 FNYEAQ. Trimming took 5 bases from V and 2 from J, leaving 19 bases between them. CDR3 protein: CASSTEDRAVTYNEQFF. CDR3 nucleotide sequence: TGTGCCAGCAGCACGGAGGACAGAGCGGTTACCTACAATGAGCAGTTCTTC.

This clonotype has just a few counts. The V gene is TRBV28, the J gene TRBJ1-4; D gene ambiguous. This CDR3 is built from 13 residues. Germline CDR1 MDHEN, CDR2 SYDVKM. V shed 4 bases and J shed 8 bases, with 11 bases lying between them. The CDR3 reads CASSYPGSEKLFF. CDR3 nucleotides: TGTGCCAGCAGTTACCCAGGCTCCGAAAAACTGTTTTTT.

This clonotype appeared many times. V and J are TRBV6-2 or TRBV6-3 and TRBJ2-3; TRBD2 aligns across 10 bases. V trimming: 6 bases; J trimming: 4 bases; junction bases outside the gene matches: 10. Germline CDR1 and CDR2: MNHEY and SVGEGT. The CDR3 is 16 residues long. CDR3 sequence: CASSPRAGGGADTQYF. For the CDR3, the DNA is TGTGCCAGCAGCCCCCGAGCGGGGGGGGGGGCAGATACGCAGTATTTT.

This clonotype was seen a few times. This chain uses TRBV6-5 with TRBJ2-6; a possible D gene is TRBD2 (5 bases). CDR3 length equals 16 residues. V was shortened by 0 bases and J by 3 bases, with 9 bases between the two germline ends. The germline CDR1 and CDR2 sequences are MNHEY and SVGAGI. The CDR3 region is CASSYSSGSGANVLTF. Written as DNA, the CDR3 is TGTGCCAGCAGTTACTCTTCTGGGAGTGGGGCCAACGTCCTGACTTTC.

The chain combines TRBV7-9 with TRBJ2-3, with D perhaps given as TRBD1 or TRBD2 (7 bases each). V dropped 5 bases and J dropped 5 bases, with 14 bases sitting between them. From germline, CDR1 is SEHNR and CDR2 FQNEAQ (reference sequence). This CDR3 is 14 amino acids long. The CDR3: CASSEGRGGDTQYF. The CDR3 DNA reads as TGTGCCAGCAGCGAGGGCAGGGGGGGAGATACGCAGTATTTT.

This rearrangement joins TRBV19 to TRBJ2-2; TRBD2 agrees at 8 bases. V shed 3 bases, J shed 6 bases, and the junction held 9 bases outside the gene matches. From germline, CDR1 is LNHDA and CDR2 SQIVND (reference sequence). CDR3 length: 16 amino acids. The CDR3 here is CASSIQAGGKAGELFF. CDR3 sequence (DNA): TGTGCCAGTAGTATTCAGGCGGGGGGAAAGGCCGGGGAGCTGTTTTTT.

The DNA of the CDR3 is TGTGCCAGCAGTGAAGAAACAGGGGGCGCGAATCAGCCCCAGCATTTT. Translation gives CASSEETGGANQPQHF. V is TRBV6-1 and J is TRBJ1-5, with 9 bases matching TRBD1. CDR3 length: 16 residues. V gave up 1 base and J gave up 4 bases; unmatched junction bases: 5. The germline CDR1 and CDR2 sequences are MNHNS and SASEGT.

This clonotype showed up just a few times. CDR3 DNA sequence: TGCAGCGTGGGTACAGGGGAAACTGAAGCTTTCTTT. Its translation is CSVGTGETEAFF. The J gene is TRBJ1-1, the V gene TRBV29-1; 7 bases match TRBD1. V dropped 6 bases and J dropped 5; count of bases not matched to a gene: 6. The CDR3 covers 12 residues. Germline-derived CDR1 and CDR2 are SQVTM and ANQGSEA.